The subject of this entry is one TCR beta chain. The entry originates in a study of blood T cell repertoires in COVID-19. The CDR3 has 12 amino acids. The V gene lost 1 base and the J gene lost 7 bases, with 4 bases spanning the gap. Germline-derived CDR1 and CDR2 are SGHTA and FQGNSA. Libraries were prepared by immunoSEQ multiplex PCR; TCRdb keeps only in-frame clonotypes and omits some of them. The sample comprises about 270,000 clones, about nine tenths of which are singletons, and roughly 4.3% rests with the top ten. The material sequenced was PBMCs or T cells enriched from blood (not recorded which). This sequence joins TRBV7-2 and TRBJ2-2, with D uncertain. The receptor was derived from a woman in her thirties with acute COVID-19. Written as DNA, the CDR3 is TGTGCCAGCAGCTTAGTAATCGGGGAGCTGTTTTTT. Its translation: CASSLVIGELFF.